This T cell receptor (beta chain) derives from a study of shared clonotypes between healthy human individuals. The investigators split CD4+ cells into a CD45RA+ naive subset and a CD45RA-negative memory subset. The germline V gene encodes CDR1 MNHNY and CDR2 SVGAGI (reference sequence). CDR3 size: 13 residues. V was cut by 0 bases and J by 4 bases, with 4 bases left in between. In this sample, this clone turned up a few times. No antigen is known for it. Notes on the study in general: Lower generation probabilities were found for non-shared clonotypes than for those shared by all four donors. There were few donors, and this limited the genetic and exposure-history diversity represented.

The method was immunoSEQ multiplex PCR; TCRdb's version includes in-frame clones alone and lacks a portion of them. This sample has around 1.1 million clones, with about 80% found just once. This receptor was taken from a man between 18 and 29 years old in good health. Some clones in this sample may be carry-over from other donors' samples. The genes are TRBV6-6 and TRBJ1-3; no clear D gene. What was sequenced was memory CD4+ T cells from PBMCs. The subset denotes: CD45RA-negative fraction. The CDR3 here is CASSYSGGNTIYF. The CDR3 nucleotides read TGTGCCAGCAGTTACTCTGGGGGAAACACCATATATTTT.